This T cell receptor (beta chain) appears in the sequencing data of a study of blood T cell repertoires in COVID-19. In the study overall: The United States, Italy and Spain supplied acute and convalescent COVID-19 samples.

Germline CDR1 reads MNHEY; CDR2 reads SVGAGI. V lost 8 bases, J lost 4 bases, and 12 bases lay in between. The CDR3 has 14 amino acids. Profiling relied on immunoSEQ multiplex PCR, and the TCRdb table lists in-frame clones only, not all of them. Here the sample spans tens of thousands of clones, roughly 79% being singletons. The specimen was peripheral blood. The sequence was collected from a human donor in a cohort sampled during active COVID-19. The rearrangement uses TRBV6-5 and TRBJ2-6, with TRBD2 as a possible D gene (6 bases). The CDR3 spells CASLWGVGANVLTF. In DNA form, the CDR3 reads TGTGCCAGCCTGTGGGGGGTGGGGGCCAACGTCCTGACTTTC.